The clone carrying this T cell receptor (beta chain) has a count of ten or more. The CDR3 has 15 amino acids. V dropped 6 bases and J dropped 2; count of bases not matched to a gene: 8. Germline V gene data show CDR1 as SGHTA and CDR2 as FQGNSA. Carried by each TCR cDNA molecule was a unique molecular identifier. Each CDR3 protein is one row after TCRdb ran MiXCR on the 5' RACE reads. The profile shows roughly 120,000 distinct CDR3 sequences, 12% of them singletons. These data belong to a study of spatial heterogeneity in lung cancer. Study-level information: Sequencing was performed on follow-up PBMC samples when available, collected at a median of around 2 years after resection. Every unique TCR and UMI combination, on average, appeared more than ten times in raw reads.

Time point described: blood at routine non-recurrence follow-up after resection. Sequencing was performed on whole RNA extracted from tumor and nontumor lung tissue, or from frozen PBMC, and the material was left unsorted. The receptor was derived from a male donor with early-stage non-small cell lung cancer. The V call is TRBV7-2, the J call TRBJ2-5, with 8 bases identical to TRBD1. The sequenced sample was PBMCs, obtained at follow-up. The CDR3 sequence: CASSFMRTGQETQYF. CDR3 coding DNA: TGTGCCAGCAGTTTTATGAGGACAGGGCAAGAGACCCAGTACTTC.